Presented here are 10 T cell receptor beta chains from one specimen sequenced in a study of T cells after yellow fever vaccination. TCRdb independently ran MiXCR on the 5' RACE reads; one entry per CDR3 protein. The sample has about 58,000 distinct CDR3 sequences; around 6.5% are singletons. The sequenced sample was CD8+ T cells sorted from PBMCs, obtained on the day of the first yellow fever vaccination. Source of these receptors: a man younger than 30 who received the YFV17D yellow fever vaccine.

This clonotype was counted ten times or more. V gene TRBV7-2 combines with J gene TRBJ1-1, with D possibly TRBD1 on 5 matching bases. This CDR3 region has 12 residues. Germline values: CDR1 SGHTA, CDR2 FQGNSA. V was shortened by 7 bases and J by 6 bases, with 12 bases between the two germline ends. CDR3 nucleotide sequence: TGTGCCAGCAACGGGCAGGGTGCTGAAGCTTTCTTT. This translates into CASNGQGAEAFF.

This clonotype came up a few times. V usage is TRBV9 and J usage is TRBJ2-3; 7 nucleotides match TRBD2. The CDR3 has 16 residues. V shed 4 bases and J 4 bases; nucleotides not matched to a gene: 12. Germline CDR1 SGDLS, CDR2 YYNGEE. CDR3 DNA sequence: TGTGCCAGCAGCCCCTTGTTGGGAGGGGAGGCAGATACGCAGTATTTT. Translation: CASSPLLGGEADTQYF.

This clonotype was picked up many times. The chain links TRBV20-1 to TRBJ2-2; D ambiguous. The ends were cut back, 3 bases at V and 4 bases at J, with 9 bases in the middle. The germline CDR1 and CDR2 sequences are DFQATT and SNEGSKA (reference sequence). This CDR3 contains 13 residues. CDR3 loop: CSASMEITGELFF. The CDR3 DNA sequence: TGCAGTGCTAGTATGGAAATCACCGGGGAGCTGTTTTTT.

This clonotype has at least ten counts. The J gene is TRBJ2-7, the V gene TRBV27; D perhaps matches TRBD2 (5 bases). Germline CDR1 and CDR2: MNHEY and SMNVEV (reference sequence). V lost 6 bases and J 8 bases, leaving 11 bases between the germline ends. The CDR3 is 11 residues long. The CDR3 reads CASSNIAQQYF. The CDR3 DNA follows: TGTGCCAGCAGCAATATAGCGCAGCAGTACTTC.

The gene calls are TRBV29-1 and TRBJ2-5, with a weak D call TRBD2 (6 bases). The CDR3 is made up of 12 amino acids. Germline CDR1 is SQVTM and CDR2 is ANQGSEA. Trimming shortened V by 4 bases and J by 5 bases, and 11 bases separated the two germline ends. The DNA of the CDR3 is TGCAGCGTTGGGGTAGGAGGGGAGACCCAGTACTTC. This encodes CSVGVGGETQYF.

The chain combines TRBV5-4 with TRBJ2-7; 8 nucleotides line up with TRBD2. Trimming at V came to 3 bases and at J to 6 bases, leaving 5 bases not matched to a gene. The length of the CDR3 is 13 residues. Germline CDR1 reads SGHNT; CDR2 reads YYREEE (reference sequence). This chain's CDR3 is CASSYDRGGEQYV. The CDR3 nucleotides read TGTGCCAGCAGCTACGATCGGGGGGGCGAGCAGTACGTC.

There are many counts of this clonotype. The V and J genes are TRBV3-1 and TRBJ2-1, with a tentative D call TRBD2 (5 bases). Germline CDR1 LGHDT, CDR2 YNNKEL (reference sequence). This CDR3 has 15 residues. Trimming shortened V by 0 bases and J by 5 bases, and 11 bases separated the two germline ends. Here the CDR3 DNA reads TGTGCCAGCAGCCAAGAAGGGTCTAGCAACAATGAGCAGTTCTTC. Encoded protein: CASSQEGSSNNEQFF.

This clonotype was seen many times. This chain connects TRBV3-1 to TRBJ2-2; 9 positions match TRBD2. Germline trimming cut 4 bases from V and 1 base from J; bases unmatched to any gene: 1. The CDR3 covers 15 residues. Germline CDR1 is LGHDT and CDR2 is YNNKEL (reference sequence). This CDR3 reads CASSPSGVNTGELFF. In DNA form, the CDR3 reads TGTGCCAGCAGCCCTAGCGGGGTGAACACCGGGGAGCTGTTTTTT.

There are many counts of this clonotype. The gene calls are TRBV27 and TRBJ2-1; D possibly corresponds to TRBD1 (6 bases). Deletions cut 6 bases from V and 0 bases from J, with 12 bases between. Per the germline V gene, CDR1 is MNHEY and CDR2 is SMNVEV (reference sequence). This CDR3 contains 15 residues. CDR3 coding DNA: TGTGCCAGCAGAGGTGGGACAAGCTCCTACAATGAGCAGTTCTTC. Translating it yields CASRGGTSSYNEQFF.

There are many counts of this clonotype. This chain links TRBV6-4 with TRBJ2-3, with D maybe TRBD2 (6 bases). Trimming removed 0 bases from V and 2 bases from J, with 9 bases in between. This CDR3 has 15 residues. Germline CDR1 is MRHNA and CDR2 is SNTAGT. CDR3 amino acids: CASSDSSSATDTQYF. The CDR3 bases are TGTGCCAGCAGTGACTCGTCTAGCGCCACAGATACGCAGTATTTT.